The clone carrying this T cell receptor beta chain is a singleton in its sample. Its target is not known. This specimen belongs to a study of PD-1 blockade in classical Hodgkin lymphoma. Study-wide results and caveats: Diversity in CD4+ TCRs, unlike that measured in CD8+ TCRs, had risen significantly by C4D1.

Brentuximab vedotin exposure varied among the patients, all of whom had relapsed after autologous stem cell transplantation. Method: immunoSEQ multiplex PCR; TCRdb's copy keeps in-frame clones and lacks some. The repertoire holds some 13,000 clones, around nine tenths seen once, with under 45% in the top ten. Germline CDR1 SGHRS, CDR2 YFSETQ. Trimming pared 0 bases from V and 9 bases from J, leaving 10 bases between. The CDR3 covers 13 residues. The V call is TRBV5-1, the J call TRBJ2-1; D possibly matches TRBD1 or TRBD2 (6 bases each). The source material was peripheral blood mononuclear cells (PBMCs), sampled at baseline. The clonotype comes from a human donor with classical Hodgkin lymphoma. CDR3 residues: CASSLGPGAEQFF. The CDR3 DNA reads as TGCGCCAGCAGCTTGGGTCCGGGGGCTGAGCAGTTCTTC.